This TCR beta chain was profiled in a study of blood T cell repertoires in COVID-19. The overall study: COVID-19 samples from acute and convalescent phases originated in the United States, Italy and Spain. The analysed material was cDNA or gDNA that came from T cells, B-cell-depleted T cells, or PBMCs.

V trimming: 6 bases; J trimming: 9 bases; junction bases outside the gene matches: 5. This CDR3 comprises 14 residues. Germline lookup yields CDR1 SNHLY and CDR2 FYNNEI. How the authors handled the data: How many nucleated cells were present was estimated from reference gene primer amplification. Libraries were prepared by immunoSEQ multiplex PCR; TCRdb keeps only in-frame clonotypes and omits some of them. That table furnishes V, J and clone size, whereas the DNA furnished D and trimming. Found here are hundreds of thousands of clones, 70% to 85% of them singletons; the top ten hold under 2%. The chain recombines TRBV2 with TRBJ2-1, with TRBD2 matching over 13 bases. Material: peripheral blood. The origin of this receptor is a woman older than 75 with acute or convalescent COVID-19. CDR3 sequence: CASSTSGGAAEQFF. The CDR3, as DNA: TGTGCCAGCAGCACTAGCGGGGGGGCGGCTGAGCAGTTCTTC. Based on the CDR3 plus reference TRBV2 and TRBJ2-1, the full variable domain is EPEVTQTPSHQVTQMGQEVILRCVPISNHLYFYWYRQILGQKVEFLVSFYNNEISEKSEIFDDQFSVERPDGSNFTLKIRSTKLEDSAMYFCASSTSGGAAEQFFGPGTRLTVL.